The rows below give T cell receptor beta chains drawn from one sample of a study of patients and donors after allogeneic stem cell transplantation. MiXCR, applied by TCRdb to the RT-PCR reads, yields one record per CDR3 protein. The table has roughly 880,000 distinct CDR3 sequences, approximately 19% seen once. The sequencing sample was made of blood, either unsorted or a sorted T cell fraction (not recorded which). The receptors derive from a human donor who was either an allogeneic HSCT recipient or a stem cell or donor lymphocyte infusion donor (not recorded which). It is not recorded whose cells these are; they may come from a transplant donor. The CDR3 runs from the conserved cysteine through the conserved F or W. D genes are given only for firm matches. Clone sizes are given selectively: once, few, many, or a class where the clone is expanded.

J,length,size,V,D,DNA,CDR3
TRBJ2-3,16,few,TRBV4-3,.,TGCGCCAGCAGCCAAGAGTGGGGTGCCTCCACAGATACGCAGTATTTT,CASSQEWGASTDTQYF
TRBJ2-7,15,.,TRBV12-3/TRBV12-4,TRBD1,TGTGCCAGCAGCCACGGGGACAGAATTTCCTACGAGCAGTACTTC,CASSHGDRISYEQYF
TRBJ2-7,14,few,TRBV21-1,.,TGTGCCAGCAGCAGAAGGGGGATAATCTACGAGCAGTACTTC,CASSRRGIIYEQYF
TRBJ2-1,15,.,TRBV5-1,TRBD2,TGCGCCAGCAGCAGACTAGCGGGGGGATGGAATGAGCAGTTCTTC,CASSRLAGGWNEQFF
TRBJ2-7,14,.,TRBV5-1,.,TGCGCCAGCAGCTTGACAAGCATTAACTACGAGCAGTACTTC,CASSLTSINYEQYF
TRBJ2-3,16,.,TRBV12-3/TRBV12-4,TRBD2,TGTGCCAGCAGTTTGGAGGCGGGGGGAACCACAGATACGCAGTATTTT,CASSLEAGGTTDTQYF
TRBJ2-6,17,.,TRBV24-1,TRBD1,TGTGCCACCAGTGCCACAGGGGGCACATCTGGGGCCAACGTCCTGACTTTC,CATSATGGTSGANVLTF
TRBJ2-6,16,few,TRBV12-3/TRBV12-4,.,TGTGCCAGCAGTCCCCGACTAGTCTCTGGGGCCAACGTCCTGACTTTC,CASSPRLVSGANVLTF
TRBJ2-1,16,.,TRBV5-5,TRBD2,TGTGCCAGCAGCTCCGGACTAGCGGGGCTAAACAATGAGCAGTTCTTC,CASSSGLAGLNNEQFF
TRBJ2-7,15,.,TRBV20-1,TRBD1,TGCAGTGCTAGAGATCCTGGGACAGGGGTTTACGAGCAGTACTTC,CSARDPGTGVYEQYF
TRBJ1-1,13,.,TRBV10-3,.,TGTGCCATCAGTGAGTCTTGGGGGGAAGGAGCTTTCTTT,CAISESWGEGAFF
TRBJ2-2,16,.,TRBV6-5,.,TGTGCCAGCAGTTACTTCCCAGGGCAGAACACCGGGGAGCTGTTTTTT,CASSYFPGQNTGELFF
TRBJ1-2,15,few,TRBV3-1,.,TGTGCCAGCAGCCAAGAGGTCGGCCGCGACTATGGCTACACCTTC,CASSQEVGRDYGYTF
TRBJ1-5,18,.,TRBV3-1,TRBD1,TGTGCCAGCAGCCAAGGTCGGGACAGGGATCCTGAGGATCAGCCCCAGCATTTT,CASSQGRDRDPEDQPQHF
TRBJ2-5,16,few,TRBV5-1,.,TGCGCCAGCAGCTTGGATGTCGGGAGGGACAGGGAGACCCAGTACTTC,CASSLDVGRDRETQYF
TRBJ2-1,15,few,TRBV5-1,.,TGCGCCAGCAGCTCAGCTCCCGGACTTTACAATGAGCAGTTCTTC,CASSSAPGLYNEQFF
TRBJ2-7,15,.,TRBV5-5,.,TGTGCCAGCAGCGCACAGGCTTCCGAGCCCTACGAGCAGTACTTC,CASSAQASEPYEQYF
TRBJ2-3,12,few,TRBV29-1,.,TGCAGTGGGGGGGGCCGGACAGATACGCAGTATTTT,CSGGGRTDTQYF
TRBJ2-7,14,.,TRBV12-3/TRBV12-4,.,TGTGCCAGCAGTTTACTGGGGCTATCCTACGAGCAGTACTTC,CASSLLGLSYEQYF
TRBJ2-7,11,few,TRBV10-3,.,TGTGCCACGGCCGGGACCCACGAGCAGTACTTC,CATAGTHEQYF
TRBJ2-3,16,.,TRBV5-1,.,TGCGCCAGCAGCGGCTTGAAGGGGGGGGGCACAGATACGCAGTATTTT,CASSGLKGGGTDTQYF
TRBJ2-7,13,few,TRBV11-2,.,TGTGCCAGCAGCTTACGAGGTACAGCGGAGCAGTACTTC,CASSLRGTAEQYF
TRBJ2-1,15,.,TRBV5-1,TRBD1,TGCGCCAGCAGCTTAGGGACAGTATTTTACAATGAGCAGTTCTTC,CASSLGTVFYNEQFF
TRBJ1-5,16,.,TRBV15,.,TGTGCCACCAGCAGAGGAGATCGCCTTAGCAATCAGCCCCAGCATTTT,CATSRGDRLSNQPQHF
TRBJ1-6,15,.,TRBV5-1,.,TGCGCCAGCAGCTTGTTGACAGCAAATAATTCACCCCTCCACTTT,CASSLLTANNSPLHF
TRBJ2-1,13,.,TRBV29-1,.,TGCAGCGTTGCCCGCATTGCGGGTAATGAGCAGTTCTTC,CSVARIAGNEQFF
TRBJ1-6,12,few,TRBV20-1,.,TGCAGTGCTAGAGTAAGGGCGTCACCCCTCCACTTT,CSARVRASPLHF
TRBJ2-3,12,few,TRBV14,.,TGTGCCAGCAGCCAAGATCTTACCCCGCAGTATTTT,CASSQDLTPQYF
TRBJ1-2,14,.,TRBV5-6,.,TGTGCCAGCAGCTACGACCGGGGAAACTATGGCTACACCTTC,CASSYDRGNYGYTF
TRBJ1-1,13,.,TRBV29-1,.,TGCAGCGTTGAAGGGAGTGGGAACACTGAAGCTTTCTTT,CSVEGSGNTEAFF
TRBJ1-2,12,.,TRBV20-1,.,TGCAGTGCTGGACAGACCCAAGGGGGCTACACCTTC,CSAGQTQGGYTF